This TCR beta chain comes out of a study of cytomegalovirus exposure and HLA in healthy donors. The study, taken as a whole, reports: Later work found that TCR association rates differed between HLA loci; DRB1 had the most and HLA-C the fewest. The study put 150 to 200 TCR beta chains on its list as cytomegalovirus-associated.

In this sample, this clone turned up a few times. Its specificity is unknown. CDR1 is MGHDK and CDR2 is SYGVNS in the germline V gene. Losses at the gene ends were 4 bases for V and 2 bases for J; bases not matched to a gene: 5. The CDR3 extends over 15 amino acids. This PCR relied on a set of 60 Vbeta primers and 13 Jbeta primers. Here immunoSEQ multiplex PCR was the method, and the copy in TCRdb shows in-frame clones only, minus some. The sample lists more than 130,000 clones, around 77% occurring once. The receptor was isolated from a woman aged 45-60 years in good health and CMV-seronegative. The chain combines TRBV25-1 with TRBJ2-1, with TRBD1 matching over 7 bases. The sequenced sample was PBMCs. CDR3 DNA sequence: TGTGCCAGCAGTGTAGGGCAGGGGGCCTACAATGAGCAGTTCTTC. This translates into CASSVGQGAYNEQFF. Supplemented by reference TRBV25-1 and TRBJ2-1, the full variable domain reads EADIYQTPRYLVIGTGKKITLECSQTMGHDKMYWYQQDPGMELHLIHYSYGVNSTEKGDLSSESTVSRIRTEHFPLTLESARPSHTSQYLCASSVGQGAYNEQFFGPGTRLTVL.